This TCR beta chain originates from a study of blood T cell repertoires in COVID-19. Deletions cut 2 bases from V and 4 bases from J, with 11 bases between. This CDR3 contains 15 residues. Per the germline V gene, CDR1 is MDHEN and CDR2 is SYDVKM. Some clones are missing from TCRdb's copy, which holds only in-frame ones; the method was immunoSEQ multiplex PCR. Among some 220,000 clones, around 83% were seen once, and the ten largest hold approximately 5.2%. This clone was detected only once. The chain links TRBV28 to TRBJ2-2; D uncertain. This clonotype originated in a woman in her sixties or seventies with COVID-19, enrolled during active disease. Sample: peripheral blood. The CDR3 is CASSLGQIPTGELFF. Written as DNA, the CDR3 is TGTGCCAGCAGTTTAGGCCAAATACCCACCGGGGAGCTGTTTTTT.